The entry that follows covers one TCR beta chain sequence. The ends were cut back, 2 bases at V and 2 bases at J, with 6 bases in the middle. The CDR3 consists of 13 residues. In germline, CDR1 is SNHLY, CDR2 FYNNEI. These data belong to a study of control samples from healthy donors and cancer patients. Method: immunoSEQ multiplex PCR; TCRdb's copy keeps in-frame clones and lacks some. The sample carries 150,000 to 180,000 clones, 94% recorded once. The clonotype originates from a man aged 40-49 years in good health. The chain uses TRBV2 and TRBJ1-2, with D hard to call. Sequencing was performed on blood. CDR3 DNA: TGTGCCAGCAGTGAAACCGGGAACTATGGCTACACCTTC. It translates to CASSETGNYGYTF.